A selection of T cell receptor beta chains follows, all from one sample in a study of blood T cell repertoires in COVID-19. The data were produced by immunoSEQ multiplex PCR, yet TCRdb's version contains in-frame clones alone and is incomplete. Of about 160,000 clones in the sample, 60% to 85% were seen once. Sequenced: peripheral blood. These receptors originate from a man between 65 and 85 years old with acute or convalescent COVID-19. Both conserved end residues are part of each CDR3. Each record gives: V gene, clone size, D gene, J gene, CDR3 length, CDR3 DNA, CDR3 protein. The D gene is left open where the match is weak. Size values are once, few and many counts, or a class for expanded clones, and some rows have none.

V gene: TRBV19; clone size: NA; D gene: TRBD1; J gene: TRBJ1-1; CDR3 length: 14; CDR3 DNA: TGTGCCAGTAGCGTGGGACCAGGGGGCACTGAAGCTTTCTTT; CDR3 protein: CASSVGPGGTEAFF
V gene: TRBV14; clone size: NA; D gene: NA; J gene: TRBJ2-5; CDR3 length: 15; CDR3 DNA: TGTGCCAGCAGCCAAGAATTACGATCGGGGGAGACCCAGTACTTC; CDR3 protein: CASSQELRSGETQYF
V gene: TRBV6-4; clone size: NA; D gene: TRBD1; J gene: TRBJ1-2; CDR3 length: 20; CDR3 DNA: TGTGCCAGCAGTGACAATCCCAGGGGGCAGGACCCCGGGAGATCTGATGGCTACACCTTC; CDR3 protein: CASSDNPRGQDPGRSDGYTF
V gene: TRBV18; clone size: NA; D gene: NA; J gene: TRBJ2-5; CDR3 length: 12; CDR3 DNA: TGTGCCAGCTCCTCTAGACAAGAGACCCAGTACTTC; CDR3 protein: CASSSRQETQYF
V gene: TRBV12-3/TRBV12-4; clone size: NA; D gene: NA; J gene: TRBJ2-5; CDR3 length: 12; CDR3 DNA: TGTGCCAGCAGTTTCGTCCGGGAGACCCAGTACTTC; CDR3 protein: CASSFVRETQYF
V gene: TRBV6-5; clone size: few; D gene: NA; J gene: TRBJ1-5; CDR3 length: 13; CDR3 DNA: TGTGCCAGCAGTCCAGGGGCGGGCCAGCCCCAGCATTTT; CDR3 protein: CASSPGAGQPQHF
V gene: TRBV30; clone size: few; D gene: NA; J gene: TRBJ2-7; CDR3 length: 11; CDR3 DNA: TGTGCCTGGAGTACGGGGAGGGAGCAGTACTTC; CDR3 protein: CAWSTGREQYF
V gene: TRBV6-6; clone size: NA; D gene: NA; J gene: TRBJ1-5; CDR3 length: 15; CDR3 DNA: TGTGCCAGCAGCCGCGACATGAATAGCAATCAGCCCCAGCATTTT; CDR3 protein: CASSRDMNSNQPQHF
V gene: TRBV6-5; clone size: NA; D gene: TRBD1; J gene: TRBJ1-1; CDR3 length: 15; CDR3 DNA: TGTGCCAGCAGTTACACGACAGGGGAAGACACTGAAGCTTTCTTT; CDR3 protein: CASSYTTGEDTEAFF
V gene: TRBV2; clone size: once; D gene: NA; J gene: TRBJ1-3; CDR3 length: 14; CDR3 DNA: TGTGCCAGCTCAGGGGCTGAGGCTGGAAACACCATATATTTT; CDR3 protein: CASSGAEAGNTIYF
V gene: TRBV12-3/TRBV12-4; clone size: NA; D gene: NA; J gene: TRBJ2-1; CDR3 length: 13; CDR3 DNA: TGTGCCAGCTTTGCGTCCGTCTACAATGAGCAGTTCTTC; CDR3 protein: CASFASVYNEQFF
V gene: TRBV11-2; clone size: NA; D gene: NA; J gene: TRBJ1-1; CDR3 length: 13; CDR3 DNA: TGTGCCAGCAGACGCGGACAGAACACTGAAGCTTTCTTT; CDR3 protein: CASRRGQNTEAFF
V gene: TRBV7-3; clone size: NA; D gene: NA; J gene: TRBJ2-7; CDR3 length: 14; CDR3 DNA: TGTGCCAGCAGCCCTCAGCCCGGGTTCGACGAGCAGTACTTC; CDR3 protein: CASSPQPGFDEQYF
V gene: TRBV12-3/TRBV12-4; clone size: NA; D gene: NA; J gene: TRBJ2-3; CDR3 length: 12; CDR3 DNA: TGTGCCAGCAGTCTAAGCACAGATACGCAGTATTTT; CDR3 protein: CASSLSTDTQYF
V gene: TRBV11-3; clone size: NA; D gene: TRBD1; J gene: TRBJ2-7; CDR3 length: 12; CDR3 DNA: TGTGCCAGCGGGACAGTTTCCTACGAGCAGTACTTC; CDR3 protein: CASGTVSYEQYF
V gene: TRBV7-3; clone size: NA; D gene: TRBD2; J gene: TRBJ2-3; CDR3 length: 15; CDR3 DNA: TGTGCCAGCAGCTTAGCGGGAGGTAGCACAGATACGCAGTATTTT; CDR3 protein: CASSLAGGSTDTQYF
V gene: TRBV7-2; clone size: NA; D gene: TRBD2; J gene: TRBJ2-7; CDR3 length: 16; CDR3 DNA: TGTGCCAGCAGCTTAGGTGGTGGGACTAGCACCTACGAGCAGTACTTC; CDR3 protein: CASSLGGGTSTYEQYF
V gene: TRBV19; clone size: NA; D gene: NA; J gene: TRBJ1-6; CDR3 length: 14; CDR3 DNA: TGTGCCAGTAGTATCTTAGCCGACAATTCACCCCTCCACTTT; CDR3 protein: CASSILADNSPLHF
V gene: TRBV24-1; clone size: NA; D gene: NA; J gene: TRBJ1-1; CDR3 length: 13; CDR3 DNA: TGTGCCACCAGTGCCCGAAGAGGAACACAAGCTTTCTTT; CDR3 protein: CATSARRGTQAFF
V gene: TRBV4-3; clone size: NA; D gene: TRBD2; J gene: TRBJ2-1; CDR3 length: 17; CDR3 DNA: TGCGCCAGCAGCCAAGAACTAGCGGGTTATAAGAACAATGAGCAGTTCTTC; CDR3 protein: CASSQELAGYKNNEQFF
V gene: TRBV2; clone size: NA; D gene: TRBD1; J gene: TRBJ1-1; CDR3 length: 15; CDR3 DNA: TGTGCCAGCAGACCCGGACAGGGTTTGAACACTGAAGCTTTCTTT; CDR3 protein: CASRPGQGLNTEAFF
V gene: TRBV4-3; clone size: NA; D gene: TRBD1; J gene: TRBJ2-7; CDR3 length: 15; CDR3 DNA: TGCGCCAGCAGCCCGGGGACAGGGGGCCCCTACGAGCAGTACTTC; CDR3 protein: CASSPGTGGPYEQYF
V gene: TRBV19; clone size: NA; D gene: TRBD1; J gene: TRBJ1-1; CDR3 length: 17; CDR3 DNA: TGTGCCAGTACCCCTACAGGGGGCAGACCTATGAACACTGAAGCTTTCTTT; CDR3 protein: CASTPTGGRPMNTEAFF
V gene: TRBV10-1; clone size: once; D gene: NA; J gene: TRBJ2-7; CDR3 length: 14; CDR3 DNA: TGCGCCAGCAGTGAGGGGGTCGGGACCTACGAGCAGTACTTC; CDR3 protein: CASSEGVGTYEQYF
V gene: TRBV10-2; clone size: NA; D gene: NA; J gene: TRBJ1-2; CDR3 length: 12; CDR3 DNA: TGCGCCAGCACCGATGGGAGCTTTGGCTACACCTTC; CDR3 protein: CASTDGSFGYTF
V gene: TRBV12-5; clone size: NA; D gene: NA; J gene: TRBJ1-1; CDR3 length: 14; CDR3 DNA: TGTGCTAGTGGTTTGAGGGAGGTCCGCACTGAAGCTTTCTTT; CDR3 protein: CASGLREVRTEAFF
V gene: TRBV12-3/TRBV12-4; clone size: NA; D gene: NA; J gene: TRBJ1-2; CDR3 length: 12; CDR3 DNA: TGTGCCAGCAGTCCAGGACAGTATGGCTACACCTTC; CDR3 protein: CASSPGQYGYTF
V gene: TRBV28; clone size: NA; D gene: TRBD1; J gene: TRBJ2-7; CDR3 length: 12; CDR3 DNA: TGTGCCAGCAGTCTCGGACAGGTTGAGCAGTACTTC; CDR3 protein: CASSLGQVEQYF
V gene: TRBV6-5; clone size: NA; D gene: NA; J gene: TRBJ2-6; CDR3 length: 16; CDR3 DNA: TGTGCCAGCAGTTCCACTACAGGAATTGGGGCCAACGTCCTGACTTTC; CDR3 protein: CASSSTTGIGANVLTF
V gene: TRBV11-1; clone size: NA; D gene: NA; J gene: TRBJ1-3; CDR3 length: 14; CDR3 DNA: TGTGCCAGCAGCCGTCACGGACAGGGAAACACCATATATTTT; CDR3 protein: CASSRHGQGNTIYF
V gene: TRBV24-1; clone size: NA; D gene: NA; J gene: TRBJ2-3; CDR3 length: 14; CDR3 DNA: TGTGCCACCTTGGGCGAGGGCCTGGGAGATACGCAGTATTTT; CDR3 protein: CATLGEGLGDTQYF
V gene: TRBV5-1; clone size: few; D gene: NA; J gene: TRBJ2-3; CDR3 length: 18; CDR3 DNA: TGCGCCAGCAGCTTGAAAGCCCTGGGGGGTCGCATCACAGATACGCAGTATTTT; CDR3 protein: CASSLKALGGRITDTQYF
V gene: TRBV27; clone size: NA; D gene: TRBD1; J gene: TRBJ1-2; CDR3 length: 14; CDR3 DNA: TGTGCCAGCAGTTTACAGGGGACAGGGCACGGCTACACCTTC; CDR3 protein: CASSLQGTGHGYTF
V gene: TRBV11-2; clone size: NA; D gene: NA; J gene: TRBJ1-1; CDR3 length: 14; CDR3 DNA: TGTGCCAGCAGCAAAAGGACAGCGAACACTGAAGCTTTCTTT; CDR3 protein: CASSKRTANTEAFF
V gene: TRBV4-2; clone size: NA; D gene: TRBD2; J gene: TRBJ2-1; CDR3 length: 15; CDR3 DNA: TGTGCCAGCAGCCGAGGACTAGAGCCCTACAATGAGCAGTTCTTC; CDR3 protein: CASSRGLEPYNEQFF
V gene: TRBV7-3; clone size: few; D gene: NA; J gene: TRBJ2-2; CDR3 length: 14; CDR3 DNA: TGTGCCAGCAGCTTAACCGCCGGGGCCGGGGAGCTGTTTTTT; CDR3 protein: CASSLTAGAGELFF
V gene: TRBV6-5; clone size: NA; D gene: NA; J gene: TRBJ1-2; CDR3 length: 16; CDR3 DNA: TGTGCCAGCAGTTACTCTGGCGGGGACGGCTGGGAAGGCTACACCTTC; CDR3 protein: CASSYSGGDGWEGYTF
V gene: TRBV6-4; clone size: NA; D gene: TRBD2; J gene: TRBJ2-1; CDR3 length: 15; CDR3 DNA: TGTGCCAGCAGTGACTCTAGCGGGGGGGCCAATGAGCAGTTCTTC; CDR3 protein: CASSDSSGGANEQFF
V gene: TRBV19; clone size: NA; D gene: TRBD1; J gene: TRBJ1-5; CDR3 length: 14; CDR3 DNA: TGTGCCAGTAGTGTGGACAGGGCTAAGCAGCCCCAGCATTTT; CDR3 protein: CASSVDRAKQPQHF
V gene: TRBV9; clone size: once; D gene: NA; J gene: TRBJ1-4; CDR3 length: 14; CDR3 DNA: TGTGCCAGCAGCGTAGAACAGACGAATGAAAAACTGTTTTTT; CDR3 protein: CASSVEQTNEKLFF
V gene: TRBV19; clone size: NA; D gene: TRBD2; J gene: TRBJ2-1; CDR3 length: 15; CDR3 DNA: TGTGCCAGTAGTATAACTAGCGGGAGGTACAATGAGCAGTTCTTC; CDR3 protein: CASSITSGRYNEQFF
V gene: TRBV18; clone size: NA; D gene: NA; J gene: TRBJ2-7; CDR3 length: 13; CDR3 DNA: TGTGCCAGCTCACCGGACTACCTCGGCGAGCAGTACTTC; CDR3 protein: CASSPDYLGEQYF
V gene: TRBV6-6; clone size: few; D gene: NA; J gene: TRBJ1-5; CDR3 length: 14; CDR3 DNA: TGTGCCAGCAGTTACTCCGGTAGCAATCAGCCCCAGCATTTT; CDR3 protein: CASSYSGSNQPQHF
V gene: TRBV28; clone size: NA; D gene: TRBD1; J gene: TRBJ1-6; CDR3 length: 16; CDR3 DNA: TGTGCCAGCAGCTCCACAGGACAGGGGGCCTATTCACCCCTCCACTTT; CDR3 protein: CASSSTGQGAYSPLHF
V gene: TRBV6-2/TRBV6-3; clone size: NA; D gene: TRBD1; J gene: TRBJ2-2; CDR3 length: 20; CDR3 DNA: TGTGCCAGCAGTTACTCTGACCCGGGACAGGGGGCCCCGAACACCGGGGAGCTGTTTTTT; CDR3 protein: CASSYSDPGQGAPNTGELFF
V gene: TRBV12-3/TRBV12-4; clone size: NA; D gene: NA; J gene: TRBJ1-2; CDR3 length: 13; CDR3 DNA: TGTGCCAGCAGTTTACTTCAGGGGCGAGGCTACACCTTC; CDR3 protein: CASSLLQGRGYTF
V gene: TRBV6-5; clone size: NA; D gene: TRBD1; J gene: TRBJ1-2; CDR3 length: 16; CDR3 DNA: TGTGCCAGCAGTTACTCGGGGACAGGGGGAAACTATGGCTACACCTTC; CDR3 protein: CASSYSGTGGNYGYTF
V gene: TRBV9; clone size: few; D gene: TRBD1; J gene: TRBJ1-6; CDR3 length: 15; CDR3 DNA: TGTGCCAGCAGCGTAGGGACAGGGGGGCATTCACCCCTCCACTTT; CDR3 protein: CASSVGTGGHSPLHF
V gene: TRBV5-4; clone size: NA; D gene: NA; J gene: TRBJ2-3; CDR3 length: 15; CDR3 DNA: TGTGCCAGCAGCTTGGTCCGGGGTATGACAGATACGCAGTATTTT; CDR3 protein: CASSLVRGMTDTQYF
V gene: TRBV7-3; clone size: many; D gene: TRBD2; J gene: TRBJ2-3; CDR3 length: 14; CDR3 DNA: TGTGCCAGCAGCATTAGCGGGAGGGCAGATACGCAGTATTTT; CDR3 protein: CASSISGRADTQYF
V gene: TRBV5-4; clone size: NA; D gene: NA; J gene: TRBJ1-2; CDR3 length: 13; CDR3 DNA: TGTGCCAGCACCTCGCCCAGGGTCAATGGCTACACCTTC; CDR3 protein: CASTSPRVNGYTF
V gene: TRBV7-6; clone size: NA; D gene: NA; J gene: TRBJ1-3; CDR3 length: 17; CDR3 DNA: TGTGCCAGCAGCTTAGTTATAGGAGGACGAACTGGAAACACCATATATTTT; CDR3 protein: CASSLVIGGRTGNTIYF
V gene: TRBV5-1; clone size: NA; D gene: NA; J gene: TRBJ2-2; CDR3 length: 15; CDR3 DNA: TGCGCCAGCAGCTTCCACGGGATCGGAACCGGGGAGCTGTTTTTT; CDR3 protein: CASSFHGIGTGELFF
V gene: TRBV11-3; clone size: NA; D gene: NA; J gene: TRBJ2-5; CDR3 length: 12; CDR3 DNA: TGTGCCAGCAGCCGGGGGCAAGAGACCCAGTACTTC; CDR3 protein: CASSRGQETQYF
V gene: TRBV11-2; clone size: NA; D gene: NA; J gene: TRBJ2-1; CDR3 length: 12; CDR3 DNA: TGTGCCAGCAGCTTAGGTGCGGGAGAGCAGTTCTTC; CDR3 protein: CASSLGAGEQFF
V gene: TRBV6-5; clone size: NA; D gene: NA; J gene: TRBJ1-1; CDR3 length: 14; CDR3 DNA: TGTGCCAGCACCTATGGCAGGGAGAACACTGAAGCTTTCTTT; CDR3 protein: CASTYGRENTEAFF
V gene: TRBV7-2; clone size: many; D gene: TRBD2; J gene: TRBJ2-5; CDR3 length: 16; CDR3 DNA: TGTGCCAGCAGCCCAGTCGCGGGAGGGCTTGGGGAGACCCAGTACTTC; CDR3 protein: CASSPVAGGLGETQYF